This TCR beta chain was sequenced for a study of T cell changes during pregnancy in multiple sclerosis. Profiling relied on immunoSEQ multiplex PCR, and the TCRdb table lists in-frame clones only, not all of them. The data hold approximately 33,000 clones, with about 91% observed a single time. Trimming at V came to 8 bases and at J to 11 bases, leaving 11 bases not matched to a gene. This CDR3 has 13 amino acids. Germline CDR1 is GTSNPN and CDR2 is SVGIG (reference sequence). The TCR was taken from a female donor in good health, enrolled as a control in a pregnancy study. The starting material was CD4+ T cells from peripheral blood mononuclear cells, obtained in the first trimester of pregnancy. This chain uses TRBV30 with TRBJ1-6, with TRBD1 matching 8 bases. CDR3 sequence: CAGTGQGRAPLHF. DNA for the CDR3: TGTGCCGGAACCGGACAGGGAAGGGCACCCCTCCACTTT.